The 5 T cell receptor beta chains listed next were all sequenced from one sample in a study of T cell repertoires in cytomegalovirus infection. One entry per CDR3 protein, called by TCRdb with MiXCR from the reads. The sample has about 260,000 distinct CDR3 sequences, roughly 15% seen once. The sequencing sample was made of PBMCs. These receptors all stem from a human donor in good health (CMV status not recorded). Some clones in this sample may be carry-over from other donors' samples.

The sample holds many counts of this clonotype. DNA of the CDR3: TGTGCCAGCAGCTATGTAGGGTGGCGCGGGGGTAGCAATCAGCCCCAGCATTTT. This codes for CASSYVGWRGGSNQPQHF. The rearrangement joins TRBV7-2 to TRBJ1-5; a possible D gene is TRBD1 (5 bases). V was pared by 4 bases and J by 0 bases, with 19 bases between. From germline, CDR1 is SGHTA and CDR2 FQGNSA. CDR3 length: 18 residues.

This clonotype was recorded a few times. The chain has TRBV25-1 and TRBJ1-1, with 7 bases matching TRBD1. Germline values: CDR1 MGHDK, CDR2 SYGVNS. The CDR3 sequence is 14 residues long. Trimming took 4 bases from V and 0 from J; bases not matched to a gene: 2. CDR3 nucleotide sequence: TGTGCCAGCAGTGGACAGGGTATGAACACTGAAGCTTTCTTT. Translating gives CASSGQGMNTEAFF.

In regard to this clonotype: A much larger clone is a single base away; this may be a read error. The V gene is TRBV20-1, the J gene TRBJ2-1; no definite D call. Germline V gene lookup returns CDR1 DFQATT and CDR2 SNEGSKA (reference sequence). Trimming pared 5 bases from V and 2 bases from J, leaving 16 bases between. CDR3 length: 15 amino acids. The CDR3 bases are TGCAGTGCTGACTTCGGGCTCACACCCTACAATGAGCAGTTCTTC. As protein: CSADFGLTPYNEQFF.

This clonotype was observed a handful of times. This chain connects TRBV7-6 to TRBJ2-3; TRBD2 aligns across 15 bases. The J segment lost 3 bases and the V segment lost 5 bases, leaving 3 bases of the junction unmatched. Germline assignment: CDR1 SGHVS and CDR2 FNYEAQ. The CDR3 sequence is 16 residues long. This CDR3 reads CASSPGTSGRTDTQYF. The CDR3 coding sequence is TGTGCCAGCAGCCCAGGGACTAGCGGGAGGACAGATACGCAGTATTTT.

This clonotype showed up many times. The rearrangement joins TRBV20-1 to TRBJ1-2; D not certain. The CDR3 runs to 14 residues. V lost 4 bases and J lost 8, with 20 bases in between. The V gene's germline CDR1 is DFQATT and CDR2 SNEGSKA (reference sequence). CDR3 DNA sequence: TGCAGTGCTAATGCGGTTGGAGAGATGGGCGGCTACACCTTC. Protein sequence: CSANAVGEMGGYTF.